The entry below gives a single T cell receptor beta chain sequence along with its context. The sample is drawn from a study of T cell changes during pregnancy in multiple sclerosis. Assay: immunoSEQ multiplex PCR; the TCRdb copy retains only in-frame clones and omits some. Found here are over 70,000 clones, about 93% of them singletons; the top ten hold 0.65% to 0.95%. The germline CDR1 and CDR2 sequences are SGHAT and FQNNGV. V lost 3 bases, J lost 3 bases, and 9 bases lay in between. The CDR3 has 13 amino acids. This chain joins TRBV11-2 and TRBJ2-7; no clear D gene. This clonotype was sampled from a female donor with multiple sclerosis, enrolled in a pregnancy study. This sample comprised peripheral blood, obtained in the third trimester of pregnancy. CDR3 loop: CASSFGGSYEQYF. CDR3 nucleotide sequence: TGTGCCAGCAGCTTTGGCGGCAGCTACGAGCAGTACTTC.